This TCR beta chain appears in the sequencing data of a study of beta chain features in type 1 diabetes. Regarding the study as a whole: Fewer junction insertions and more nucleotide deletions appeared in type 1 diabetes patients. For Type 1 diabetes patients, all four CD4+ subsets carried TCRB CDR3s that were moderately but significantly shorter. Naive, central memory and Treg TCRB repertoires seemed to resemble each other more closely in patients than they did in healthy donors.

Of the isolated RNA, all was reverse transcribed, and so the sequenced material was expressed TCRB transcripts. Profiling relied on immunoSEQ multiplex PCR, and the TCRdb table lists in-frame clones only, not all of them. This table holds about 360,000 clones, around 12% found once. V lost 0 bases and J lost 2, with 7 bases in between. The V gene's germline CDR1 is SQVTM and CDR2 ANQGSEA. This CDR3 has 13 amino acids. With regard to this clone: Antigen: not known.

The rearrangement uses TRBV29-1 and TRBJ1-2, with D unresolved. The source material was naive CD4+ T cells from blood. The TCR comes from a woman under 30 with type 1 diabetes. The CDR3 DNA is TGCAGCGTTGAAGATCCCAGGAACTATGGCTACACCTTC. This codes for CSVEDPRNYGYTF.